A single sample is the source of the 17 T cell receptor beta chains below, sequenced in a study of neurological immune-mediated disorders. TCRdb processed the 5' RACE reads anew with MiXCR; each CDR3 protein has one entry. Altogether about 27,000 distinct CDR3 sequences are present, over 20% being singletons, with the ten largest covering around 15%. The specimen was PBMCs. The receptor source for this set is a woman in her sixties in good health.

This clonotype has ten or more counts. The CDR3 spells CSARSPGINTEAFF. The CDR3, as DNA: TGCAGTGCCAGAAGCCCGGGAATAAACACTGAAGCTTTCTTT. V and J are TRBV20-1 and TRBJ1-1; D gene ambiguous. The CDR3 runs 14 residues. Germline CDR1 DFQATT, CDR2 SNEGSKA (reference sequence). The germline V and J ends were trimmed by 6 bases and 2 bases, with 16 bases remaining between them.

V is TRBV7-8 and J is TRBJ2-1, with TRBD2 matching 8 bases. V trimming: 3 bases; J trimming: 0 bases; junction bases outside the gene matches: 10. Looked up from germline, CDR1 is SGHVS and CDR2 is FQNEAQ. This CDR3 comprises 18 residues. DNA of the CDR3: TGTGCCAGCAGCTTCGGGGGAATGGGGACTAGCTCCTACAATGAGCAGTTCTTC. Translating gives CASSFGGMGTSSYNEQFF.

This clonotype was seen ten or more times. The chain employs TRBV18 and TRBJ2-3; the match to TRBD1 covers 10 bases. Germline CDR1 KGHSH, CDR2 LQKENI. V dropped 7 bases and J dropped 6; count of bases not matched to a gene: 7. The CDR3 totals 14 residues. CDR3 DNA sequence: TGTGCCAGCTTTGTGGACAGGGGGAGTGATACGCAGTATTTT. This sequence encodes CASFVDRGSDTQYF.

In this sample, this clonotype turned up many times. The chain links TRBV4-3 to TRBJ2-5; the match to TRBD1 covers 7 bases. The J call is doubtful: the DNA matches TRBJ2-7 better. The CDR3 totals 14 residues. Germline V lookup: CDR1 LGHNA, CDR2 YSLEER. CDR3 region: CASSRTGTDNEQYF. The CDR3 bases are TGCGCCAGCAGTCGCACCGGGACAGATAACGAGCAGTACTTC.

This clonotype was picked up many times. The rearrangement joins TRBV25-1 to TRBJ2-2; tentatively, D is TRBD2 (6 bases). Looked up from germline, CDR1 is MGHDK and CDR2 is SYGVNS. There are 19 residues in the CDR3. The V end was cut by 8 bases, the J end by 4 bases, with 29 bases between. CDR3 sequence reads: CASHRLGVPPGVRTGELFF. In DNA, the CDR3 is TGTGCCAGCCACCGTTTGGGGGTCCCCCCGGGAGTTCGCACCGGGGAGCTGTTTTTT. Combining the CDR3 with reference TRBV25-1 and TRBJ2-2 gives the whole variable domain EADIYQTPRYLVIGTGKKITLECSQTMGHDKMYWYQQDPGMELHLIHYSYGVNSTEKGDLSSESTVSRIRTEHFPLTLESARPSHTSQYLCASHRLGVPPGVRTGELFFGEGSRLTVL.

This clonotype was detected many times. The chain employs TRBV5-1 and TRBJ2-3, with D possibly being TRBD1 or TRBD2 (5 bases each). The CDR3 sequence is 15 residues long. Trimming pared 2 bases from V and 1 base from J, leaving 11 bases between. Germline V gene data show CDR1 as SGHRS and CDR2 as YFSETQ. For the CDR3, the DNA is TGCGCCAGCAGCTTTGGGGGTACTGGCACAGATACGCAGTATTTT. It is translated as CASSFGGTGTDTQYF.

This chain joins TRBV30 and TRBJ2-5; D remains ambiguous. In germline, CDR1 is GTSNPN, CDR2 SVGIG (reference sequence). This CDR3 spans 14 amino acids. V gave up 0 bases and J gave up 5 bases, with 13 bases separating them. This chain's CDR3 is CAWSVGQFGETQYF. CDR3 in DNA: TGTGCCTGGAGTGTAGGGCAGTTTGGTGAGACCCAGTACTTC.

This clonotype was seen repeatedly, ten times or more. The V and J genes are TRBV28 and TRBJ2-2; D unclear. The CDR3 is 16 residues long. V was pared by 2 bases and J by 0 bases, with 10 bases between. Germline CDR1 reads MDHEN; CDR2 reads SYDVKM. CDR3 in DNA: TGTGCCAGCAGTTTAAGCCGGCTCACGAACACCGGGGAGCTGTTTTTT. Translated: CASSLSRLTNTGELFF.

With respect to this clonotype: At one of its ends the junction is not consistent with the germline gene, which may arise from a read error. The chain employs TRBV5-6 and TRBJ1-2; no definite D call. Per the germline V gene, CDR1 is SGHDT and CDR2 is YYEEEE. The CDR3 has 13 amino acids. The CDR3 DNA is TGCGCCAGCAGCTTGGAGACACCGTATGGCTACACCTTC. The encoded protein is CASSLETPYGYTF.

This clonotype was recorded many times. This chain uses TRBV29-1 with TRBJ1-4, with D tentatively TRBD1 (5 bases). CDR3 size: 14 residues. Germline CDR1 reads SQVTM; CDR2 reads ANQGSEA. V was trimmed by 7 bases and J by 0 bases, leaving 12 bases between them. The CDR3 nucleotides read TGCAGCGGCACGGGAGGGGCAACTAATGAAAAACTGTTTTTT. Residues: CSGTGGATNEKLFF. Together with reference TRBV29-1 and TRBJ1-4, the CDR3 gives the full variable domain: SAVISQKPSRDICQRGTSLTIQCQVDSQVTMMFWYRQQPGQSLTLIATANQGSEATYESGFVIDKFPISRPNLTFSTLTVSNMSPEDSSIYLCSGTGGATNEKLFFGSGTQLSVL.

Turning to this clonotype: Just one base apart from a much larger clone, this may be a read error. The genes are TRBV13 and TRBJ2-1; no clear D gene. The CDR3 covers 15 residues. Germline assignment: CDR1 PRHDT and CDR2 FYEKMQ (reference sequence). CDR3 sequence: CASSFKASSYNGQFF. Here the CDR3 DNA reads TGTGCCAGCAGCTTCAAGGCGAGCTCCTACAATGGGCAGTTCTTC. Drawing the rest from reference TRBV13 and TRBJ2-1, the complete variable domain is AAGVIQSPRHLIKEKRETATLKCYPIPRHDTVYWYQQGPGQDPQFLISFYEKMQSDKGSIPDRFSAQQFSDYHSELNMSSLELGDSALYFCASSFKASSYNGQFFGPGTRLTVL.

The gene calls are TRBV6-4 and TRBJ1-2; TRBD1 might be the D (6 bases). The CDR3 has 14 amino acids. V dropped 6 bases and J dropped 7 bases, with 18 bases sitting between them. In germline, CDR1 is MRHNA, CDR2 SNTAGT. The CDR3 DNA follows: TGTGCCAGCAGCCCAACTACGGACAGCTCTGGCTACACCTTC. This encodes CASSPTTDSSGYTF.

The sample holds many counts of this clonotype. This chain joins TRBV28 and TRBJ2-1, with 9 bases fitting TRBD2. Germline loops: CDR1 MDHEN, CDR2 SYDVKM. The CDR3 covers 16 residues. J gave up 3 bases and V 6 bases, and 9 bases lay outside the gene matches. The CDR3 coding sequence is TGTGCCAGCAGCCCTAGACTAGCGGCCCTCTACAATGAGCAGTTCTTC. This gives the protein CASSPRLAALYNEQFF.

In its sample, this clonotype was seen many times. The CDR3 reads CASSPHLESNEQFF. CDR3 DNA: TGTGCCAGCAGCCCTCACCTAGAGTCTAATGAGCAGTTCTTC. The rearrangement joins TRBV3-1 to TRBJ2-1; D is ambiguous. The germline V and J ends were trimmed by 4 bases and 7 bases, with 14 bases remaining between them. CDR1 is LGHDT and CDR2 is YNNKEL in the germline V gene (reference sequence). The CDR3 extends over 14 amino acids.

This clonotype was counted at least ten times. The gene calls are TRBV27 and TRBJ1-5; D remains ambiguous. The germline V and J ends were trimmed by 0 bases and 0 bases, with 9 bases remaining between them. The germline V gene encodes CDR1 MNHEY and CDR2 SMNVEV (reference sequence). The CDR3 loop spans 16 amino acids. Here the CDR3 DNA reads TGTGCCAGCAGTTTATCGGTCCTCTTTAGCAATCAGCCCCAGCATTTT. Its translation: CASSLSVLFSNQPQHF.

This clonotype was found many times. The chain uses TRBV20-1 and TRBJ2-1, with 12 bases lining up with TRBD2. This CDR3 spans 16 amino acids. Germline CDR1 reads DFQATT; CDR2 reads SNEGSKA (reference sequence). The trim removed 6 bases at V and 1 base at J, leaving 7 bases unmatched. This chain's CDR3 is CSAPGLAGRSYNEQFF. The CDR3, as DNA: TGCAGTGCCCCGGGACTAGCGGGCAGATCCTACAATGAGCAGTTCTTC.

This clonotype has ten or more counts. The rearrangement uses TRBV5-1 and TRBJ2-3; 8 bases agree with TRBD2. The CDR3 has 14 amino acids. V lost 4 bases and J lost 7; bases outside the gene matches: 8. Germline assignment: CDR1 SGHRS and CDR2 YFSETQ. The CDR3 DNA follows: TGCGCCAGCAGCGTGGCGCTAGCGGGCAATACGCAGTATTTT. Residues: CASSVALAGNTQYF. Drawing the rest from reference TRBV5-1 and TRBJ2-3, the complete variable domain is KAGVTQTPRYLIKTRGQQVTLSCSPISGHRSVSWYQQTPGQGLQFLFEYFSETQRNKGNFPGRFSGRQFSNSRSEMNVSTLELGDSALYLCASSVALAGNTQYFGPGTRLTVL.